This T cell receptor (beta chain) was identified during a study of cytomegalovirus exposure and HLA in healthy donors. General study findings and limits: Immune exposure was documented only through CMV serostatus. The investigators catalogued some 150 TCR beta chains as cytomegalovirus-associated.

To note about this clone: Its matching antigen is unknown.

PCR amplification relied on 60 Vbeta primers (plus 13 Jbeta primers). Sequenced by immunoSEQ multiplex PCR; TCRdb stores in-frame clones only, minus some. This sample has under 200,000 clones, with almost 80% found just once. Sample: PBMCs. This sequence originates from a woman in her forties or fifties in good health and CMV-seronegative.

CDR3: CASSPQPVTTGGKYSYNEQFF. The CDR3 DNA reads TGTGCCAGCTCACCACAGCCCGTAACCACCGGCGGAAAATACTCCTACAATGAGCAGTTCTTC. The chain employs TRBV18 and TRBJ2-1, with D unclear. Trimming cost V 1 base and J 0 bases, with 25 bases left between them. The CDR3 sequence is 21 residues long. Germline V gene sequence: CDR1 KGHSH, CDR2 LQKENI.